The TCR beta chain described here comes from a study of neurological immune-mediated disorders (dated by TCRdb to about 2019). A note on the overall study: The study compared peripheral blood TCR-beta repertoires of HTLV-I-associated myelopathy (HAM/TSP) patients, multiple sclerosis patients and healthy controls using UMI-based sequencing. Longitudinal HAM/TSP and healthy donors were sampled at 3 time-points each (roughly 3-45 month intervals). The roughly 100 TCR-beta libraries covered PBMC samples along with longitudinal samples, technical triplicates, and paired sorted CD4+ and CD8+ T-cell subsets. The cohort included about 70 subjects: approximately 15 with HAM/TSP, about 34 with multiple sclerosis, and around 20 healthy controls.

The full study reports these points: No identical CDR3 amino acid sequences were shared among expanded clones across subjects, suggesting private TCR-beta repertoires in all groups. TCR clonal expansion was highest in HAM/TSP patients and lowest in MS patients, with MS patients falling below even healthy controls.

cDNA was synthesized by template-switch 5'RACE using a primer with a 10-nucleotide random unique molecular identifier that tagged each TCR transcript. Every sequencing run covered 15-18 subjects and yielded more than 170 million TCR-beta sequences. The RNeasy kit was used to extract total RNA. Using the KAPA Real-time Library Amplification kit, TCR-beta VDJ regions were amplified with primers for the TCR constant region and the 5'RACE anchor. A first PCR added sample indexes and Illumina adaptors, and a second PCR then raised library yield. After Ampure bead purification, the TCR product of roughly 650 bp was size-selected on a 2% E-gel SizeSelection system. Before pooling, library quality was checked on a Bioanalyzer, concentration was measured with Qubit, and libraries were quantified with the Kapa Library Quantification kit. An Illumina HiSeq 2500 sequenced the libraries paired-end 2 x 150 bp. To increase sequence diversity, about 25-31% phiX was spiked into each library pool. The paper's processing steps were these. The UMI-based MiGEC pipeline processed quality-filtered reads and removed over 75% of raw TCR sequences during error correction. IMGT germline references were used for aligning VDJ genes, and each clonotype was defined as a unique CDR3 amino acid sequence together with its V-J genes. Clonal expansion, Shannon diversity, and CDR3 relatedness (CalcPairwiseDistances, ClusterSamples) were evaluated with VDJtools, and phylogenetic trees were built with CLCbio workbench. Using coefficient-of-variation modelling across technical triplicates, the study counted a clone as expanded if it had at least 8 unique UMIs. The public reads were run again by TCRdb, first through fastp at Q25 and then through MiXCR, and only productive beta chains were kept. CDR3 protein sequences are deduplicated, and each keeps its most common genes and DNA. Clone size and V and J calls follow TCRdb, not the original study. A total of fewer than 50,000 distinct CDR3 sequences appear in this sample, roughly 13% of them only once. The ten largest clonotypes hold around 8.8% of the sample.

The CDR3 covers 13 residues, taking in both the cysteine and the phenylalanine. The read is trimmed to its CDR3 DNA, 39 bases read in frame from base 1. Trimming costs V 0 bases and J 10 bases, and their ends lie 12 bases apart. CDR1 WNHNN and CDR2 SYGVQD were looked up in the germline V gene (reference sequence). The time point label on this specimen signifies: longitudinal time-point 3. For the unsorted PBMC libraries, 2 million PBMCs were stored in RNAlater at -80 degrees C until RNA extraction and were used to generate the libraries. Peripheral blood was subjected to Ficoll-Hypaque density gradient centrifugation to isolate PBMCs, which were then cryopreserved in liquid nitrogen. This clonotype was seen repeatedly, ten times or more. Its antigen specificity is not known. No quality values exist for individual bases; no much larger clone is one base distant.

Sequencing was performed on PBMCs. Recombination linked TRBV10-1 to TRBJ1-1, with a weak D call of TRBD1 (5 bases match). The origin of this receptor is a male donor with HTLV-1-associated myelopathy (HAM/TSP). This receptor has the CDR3 CASSESAGRRAFF. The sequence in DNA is TGCGCCAGCAGTGAGTCGGCGGGACGGAGAGCTTTCTTT.